This T cell receptor beta chain was captured in a study of cytomegalovirus exposure and HLA in healthy donors. Researchers ran the PCR with 60 Vbeta and 13 Jbeta primers. Method: immunoSEQ multiplex PCR; TCRdb's copy keeps in-frame clones and lacks some. The sample lists under 85,000 clones; 70% to 75% were seen once. Trimming took 5 bases from V and 5 from J; bases not matched to a gene: 8. Germline CDR1 and CDR2: LNHNV and YYDKDF (reference sequence). This CDR3 has 15 residues. This chain uses TRBV15 with TRBJ2-7, with 11 bases fitting TRBD2. The sequenced material came from PBMCs. The receptor comes from a woman in her twenties or thirties in good health and CMV-seropositive. In DNA, the CDR3 is TGTGCCACCAGCTCCCGGCTAGCGGGAGGAAACGAGCAGTACTTC. Translation: CATSSRLAGGNEQYF.